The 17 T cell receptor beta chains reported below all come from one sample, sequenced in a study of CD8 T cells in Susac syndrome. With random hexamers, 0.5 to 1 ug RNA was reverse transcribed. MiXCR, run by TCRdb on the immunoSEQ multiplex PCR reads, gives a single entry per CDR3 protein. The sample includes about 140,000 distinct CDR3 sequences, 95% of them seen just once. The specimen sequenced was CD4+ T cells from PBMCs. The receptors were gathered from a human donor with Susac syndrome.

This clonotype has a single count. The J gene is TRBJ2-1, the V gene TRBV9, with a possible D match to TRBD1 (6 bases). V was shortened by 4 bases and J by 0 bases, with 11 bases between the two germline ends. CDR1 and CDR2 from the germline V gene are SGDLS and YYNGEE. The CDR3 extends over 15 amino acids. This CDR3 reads CASSPLGASYNEQFF. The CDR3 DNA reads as TGTGCCAGCAGCCCCCTGGGGGCCTCCTACAATGAGCAGTTCTTC.

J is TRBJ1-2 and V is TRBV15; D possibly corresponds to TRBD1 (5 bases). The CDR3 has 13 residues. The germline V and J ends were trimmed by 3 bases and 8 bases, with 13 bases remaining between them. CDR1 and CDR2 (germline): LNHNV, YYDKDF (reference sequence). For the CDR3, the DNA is TGTGCCACCAGCAGTTCCAGGGCTGGAGGCTACACCTTC. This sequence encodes CATSSSRAGGYTF.

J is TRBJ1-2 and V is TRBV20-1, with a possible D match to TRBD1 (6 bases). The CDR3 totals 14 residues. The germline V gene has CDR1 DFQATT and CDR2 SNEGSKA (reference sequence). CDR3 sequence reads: CRPWGAGANYGYTF. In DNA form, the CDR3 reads TGCAGACCCTGGGGGGCCGGAGCTAACTATGGCTACACCTTC.

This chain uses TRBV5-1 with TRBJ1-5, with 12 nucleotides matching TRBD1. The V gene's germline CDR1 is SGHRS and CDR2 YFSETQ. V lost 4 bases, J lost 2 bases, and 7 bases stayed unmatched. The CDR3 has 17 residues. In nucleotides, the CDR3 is TGCGCCAGCAGCCTAGGGACAGGGGGCTCGGGCAATCAGCCCCAGCATTTT. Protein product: CASSLGTGGSGNQPQHF.

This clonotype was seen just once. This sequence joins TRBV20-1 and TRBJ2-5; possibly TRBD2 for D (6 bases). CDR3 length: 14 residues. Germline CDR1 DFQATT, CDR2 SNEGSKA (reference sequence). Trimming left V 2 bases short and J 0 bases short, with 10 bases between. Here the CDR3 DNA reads TGCAGTGCTAGAACCCTAGCGAACCAAGAGACCCAGTACTTC. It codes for CSARTLANQETQYF.

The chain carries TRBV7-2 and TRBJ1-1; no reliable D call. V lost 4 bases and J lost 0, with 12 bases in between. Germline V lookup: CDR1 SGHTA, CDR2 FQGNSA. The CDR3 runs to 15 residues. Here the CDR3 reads CASSYRGRMNTEAFF. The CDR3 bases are TGTGCCAGCAGCTATCGCGGGCGCATGAACACTGAAGCTTTCTTT.

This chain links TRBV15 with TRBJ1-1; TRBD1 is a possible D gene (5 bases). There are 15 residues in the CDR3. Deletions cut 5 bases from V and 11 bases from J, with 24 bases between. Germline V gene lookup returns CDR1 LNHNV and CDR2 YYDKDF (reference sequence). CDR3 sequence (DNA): TGTGCCACCAGCTCCGACAGAGACGCGCCCAAAAGGGCTTTCTTT. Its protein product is CATSSDRDAPKRAFF.

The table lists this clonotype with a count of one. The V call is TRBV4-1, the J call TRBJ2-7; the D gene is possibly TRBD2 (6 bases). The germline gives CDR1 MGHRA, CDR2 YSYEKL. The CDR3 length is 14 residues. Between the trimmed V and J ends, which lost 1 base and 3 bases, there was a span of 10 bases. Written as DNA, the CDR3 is TGCGCCAGCAGCCAAGTTCCGGGGGACTACGAGCAGTACTTC. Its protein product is CASSQVPGDYEQYF.

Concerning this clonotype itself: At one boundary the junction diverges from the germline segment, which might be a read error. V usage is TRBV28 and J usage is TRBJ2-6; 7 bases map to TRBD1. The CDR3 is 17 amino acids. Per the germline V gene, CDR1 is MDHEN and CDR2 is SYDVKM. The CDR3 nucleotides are TGTGCCAGCAGCAGGGATACAGGGGCCTCTGGAGCCAACGTCCTGACTTTC. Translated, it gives CASSRDTGASGANVLTF.

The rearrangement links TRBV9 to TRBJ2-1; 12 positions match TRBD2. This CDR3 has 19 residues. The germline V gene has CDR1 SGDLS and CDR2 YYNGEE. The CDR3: CARSEGLAGSRNGYNEQFF. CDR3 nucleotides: TGTGCTCGCAGCGAGGGACTAGCGGGCTCCAGAAATGGCTACAATGAGCAGTTCTTC. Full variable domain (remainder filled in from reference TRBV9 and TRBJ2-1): DSGVTQTPKHLITATGQRVTLRCSPRSGDLSVYWYQQSLDQGLQFLIQYYNGEERAKGNILERFSAQQFPDLHSELNLSSLELGDSALYFCARSEGLAGSRNGYNEQFFGPGTRLTVL.

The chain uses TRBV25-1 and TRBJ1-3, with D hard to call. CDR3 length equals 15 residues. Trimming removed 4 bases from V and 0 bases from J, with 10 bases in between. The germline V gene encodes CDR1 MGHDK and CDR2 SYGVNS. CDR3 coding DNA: TGTGCCAGCAGTGCCCCCGGTGTCTCTGGAAACACCATATATTTT. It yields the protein CASSAPGVSGNTIYF. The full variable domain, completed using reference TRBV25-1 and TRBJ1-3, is EADIYQTPRYLVIGTGKKITLECSQTMGHDKMYWYQQDPGMELHLIHYSYGVNSTEKGDLSSESTVSRIRTEHFPLTLESARPSHTSQYLCASSAPGVSGNTIYFGEGSWLTVV.

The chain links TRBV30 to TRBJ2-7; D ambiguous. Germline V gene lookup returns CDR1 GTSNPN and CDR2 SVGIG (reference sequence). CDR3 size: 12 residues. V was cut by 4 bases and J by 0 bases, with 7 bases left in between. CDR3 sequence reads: CAWTYSSYEQYF. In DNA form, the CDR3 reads TGTGCCTGGACCTACAGCTCCTACGAGCAGTACTTC. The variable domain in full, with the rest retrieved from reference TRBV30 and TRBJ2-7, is SQTIHQWPATLVQPVGSPLSLECTVEGTSNPNLYWYRQAAGRGLQLLFYSVGIGQISSEVPQNLSASRPQDRQFILSSKKLLLSDSGFYLCAWTYSSYEQYFGPGTRLTVT.

CDR3 amino acids: CASSVGQTGELFF. CDR3 DNA: TGTGCCAGCAGTGTAGGGCAAACCGGGGAGCTGTTTTTT. The chain couples TRBV2 to TRBJ2-2, with D unresolved. The germline gives CDR1 SNHLY, CDR2 FYNNEI. V dropped 4 bases and J dropped 5 bases, with 8 bases sitting between them. The CDR3 loop spans 13 amino acids.

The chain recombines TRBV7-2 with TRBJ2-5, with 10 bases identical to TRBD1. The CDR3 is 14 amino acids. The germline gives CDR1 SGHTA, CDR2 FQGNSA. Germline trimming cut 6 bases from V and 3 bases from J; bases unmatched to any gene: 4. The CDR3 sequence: CASRPGTGEETQYF. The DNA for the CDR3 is TGTGCCAGCAGGCCCGGGACAGGGGAAGAGACCCAGTACTTC.

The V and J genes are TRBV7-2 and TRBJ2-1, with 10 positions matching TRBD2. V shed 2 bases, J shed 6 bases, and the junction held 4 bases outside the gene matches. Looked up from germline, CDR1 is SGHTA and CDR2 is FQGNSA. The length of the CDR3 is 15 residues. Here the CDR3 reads CASSLTLAGVNEQFF. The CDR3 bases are TGTGCCAGCAGCTTAACGCTAGCGGGAGTCAATGAGCAGTTCTTC.

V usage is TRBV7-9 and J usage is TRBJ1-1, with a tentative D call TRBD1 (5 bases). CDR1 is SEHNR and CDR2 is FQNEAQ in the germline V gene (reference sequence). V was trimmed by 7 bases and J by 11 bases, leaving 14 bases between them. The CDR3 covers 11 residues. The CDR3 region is CASIREGPAFF. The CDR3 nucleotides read TGTGCCAGCATCCGTGAGGGGCCGGCTTTCTTT.

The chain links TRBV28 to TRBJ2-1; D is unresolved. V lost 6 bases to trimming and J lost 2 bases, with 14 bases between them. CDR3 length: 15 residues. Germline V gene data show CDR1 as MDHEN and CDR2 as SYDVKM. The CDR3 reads CASSLTQAAYNEQFF. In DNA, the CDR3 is TGTGCCAGCAGCCTTACGCAGGCTGCCTACAATGAGCAGTTCTTC. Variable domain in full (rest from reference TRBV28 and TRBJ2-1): DVKVTQSSRYLVKRTGEKVFLECVQDMDHENMFWYRQDPGLGLRLIYFSYDVKMKEKGDIPEGYSVSREKKERFSLILESASTNQTSMYLCASSLTQAAYNEQFFGPGTRLTVL.